The clone carrying this T cell receptor beta chain was found a few times. A sample-barcoded 5' primer and a J-beta primer mix were used in a second PCR of roughly 7 to 12 cycles. TCRdb reprocessed the 5' RACE reads with MiXCR, giving one entry per CDR3 protein. The repertoire includes around 1,800,000 distinct CDR3 sequences, about 39% of them detected once, and under 25% sits in the top ten. This sample stems from a study of blood T cells in healthy people across ages. Per-sample yields of isolated PBMCs were at least 6.5 million. Germline V gene lookup returns CDR1 SGDLS and CDR2 YYNGEE. V lost 7 bases and J lost 9; bases outside the gene matches: 16. The CDR3 has 15 amino acids.

The TCR comes from a human donor in good health. Sequencing was done on a sample of blood. This sequence joins TRBV9 and TRBJ2-1; TRBD1 agrees at 7 bases. CDR3: CASARGGGGEIEQFF. CDR3 DNA: TGTGCCAGCGCGCGAGGGGGCGGTGGAGAGATTGAGCAGTTCTTC. The full variable domain, in which reference TRBV9 and TRBJ2-1 provide the parts outside the CDR3, is DSGVTQTPKHLITATGQRVTLRCSPRSGDLSVYWYQQSLDQGLQFLIQYYNGEERAKGNILERFSAQQFPDLHSELNLSSLELGDSALYFCASARGGGGEIEQFFGPGTRLTVL.